This T cell receptor beta chain derives from a study of T cells expressing NK-cell markers. Study-level information: Investigators obtained TCR beta repertoires from sorted CD3+CD56+NKG2C+, CD3+CD56+NKG2C- and CD3+CD56-NKG2C+ T cells. Of eight sequenced donors, seven were HCMV-seropositive and one HCMV-seronegative.

TCRdb reprocessed the 5' RACE reads; each CDR3 protein has one entry and no DNA is given. The sample table includes some 460,000 distinct CDR3 sequences. Looked up from germline, CDR1 is LGHNA and CDR2 is YNFKEQ. The CDR3 length is 15 residues. This clonotype was obtained from a woman between 45 and 65 years old in good health. The V gene is TRBV4-2, the J gene TRBJ1-5. Source material: blood T cells: a sorted CD56 or NKG2C T cell subset, CD4+ or CD8+ T cells, or bulk PBMC T cells (not recorded which). Here the CDR3 reads CASSQDWGGNQPQHF.